Below, one T cell receptor (beta chain) is given with its context. The data originate from a study of blood T cell repertoires in COVID-19. Sequencing used immunoSEQ multiplex PCR; TCRdb keeps in-frame clones, though not all of them. The table lists approximately 26,000 clones, around 89% of them singletons. The sequence was collected from a woman aged 60-75 years with active COVID-19. The specimen sequenced was peripheral blood.

DNA for the CDR3: TGTGCCTGGAACCCCCTTTGGGGGCAGGGGAACGACGAGCAGTACTTC. Encoded protein: CAWNPLWGQGNDEQYF. The chain carries TRBV30 and TRBJ2-7, with D possibly being TRBD1 (6 bases). The CDR3 covers 16 residues. Trimming stripped 4 bases from V and 5 bases from J, with 24 bases between. Per germline, CDR1 GTSNPN and CDR2 SVGIG (reference sequence).